This T cell receptor beta chain was documented in a study of T cell changes during pregnancy in multiple sclerosis. Only a few counts were recorded for this clone. CDR1 is SGHAT and CDR2 is FQNNGV in the germline V gene. V gave up 1 base and J gave up 0 bases; unmatched junction bases: 5. CDR3 length equals 16 residues. TCRdb's table, derived via immunoSEQ multiplex PCR, lists solely in-frame clones and lacks some. The sample lists about 22,000 clones, more than 70% occurring once. V is TRBV11-2 and J is TRBJ1-1; the match to TRBD1 covers 7 bases. The receptor was isolated from a female donor with multiple sclerosis, enrolled in a pregnancy study. The material sequenced was CD8+ T cells from peripheral blood mononuclear cells, taken before pregnancy. DNA of the CDR3: TGTGCCAGCAGCTTAGGCCCGACAGGGCTGAACACTGAAGCTTTCTTT. Amino acid sequence: CASSLGPTGLNTEAFF.